What follows are 3 T cell receptor beta chains derived from one specimen sequenced in a study of T cell responses to AZD1222 COVID-19 vaccine. The method was immunoSEQ multiplex PCR; TCRdb's version includes in-frame clones alone and lacks a portion of them. The profile covers fewer than 35,000 clones, with 90% to 95% appearing a single time and about 41% taken by the ten largest. The sequenced sample was peripheral blood, obtained on day 0 of AZD1222 vaccination. The receptors here all came from an adult in good health.

The rearrangement joins TRBV5-6 to TRBJ1-2; D is perhaps TRBD1 (5 bases). The V end lost 7 bases, the J end lost 2 bases, and 12 bases lay between the germline ends. Germline V CDR1 and CDR2: SGHDT, YYEEEE. The length of the CDR3 is 13 residues. The DNA of the CDR3 is TGTGCCAGCTCACAGGTCCAGAACTATGGCTACACCTTC. Amino acids: CASSQVQNYGYTF.

This sequence joins TRBV2 and TRBJ1-2; no clear D gene. Germline V gene data show CDR1 as SNHLY and CDR2 as FYNNEI. Trimming took 6 bases from V and 6 from J, leaving 14 bases between them. This CDR3 region has 13 residues. CDR3: CASSITRVDGYTF. The CDR3 DNA sequence: TGTGCCAGCAGCATAACAAGGGTGGATGGCTACACCTTC.

This rearrangement joins TRBV28 to TRBJ1-2; D uncertain. Germline-derived CDR1 and CDR2 are MDHEN and SYDVKM. V was cut by 6 bases and J by 2 bases, with 13 bases left in between. The CDR3 has 14 residues. Here the CDR3 reads CASRGSGGNYGYTF. CDR3 DNA sequence: TGTGCCAGCAGGGGGTCGGGAGGAAACTATGGCTACACCTTC.